Below, one TCR beta chain is given with its context. Antigen specificity is unknown. This sample stems from a study of T cell responses to AZD1222 COVID-19 vaccine. Study-level information: Combined were second doses at about 4 or about 12 weeks. Study-wide results and caveats: The sample set comprised mostly white British donors with more females, and clonal diversity was possibly underestimated. Recipients of two AZD1222 doses showed rising Spike-specific TCR breadth and depth. Among AZD1222 vaccinees, only five to seven were seropositive at baseline.

The data were produced by immunoSEQ multiplex PCR, yet TCRdb's version contains in-frame clones alone and is incomplete. The sample has about 120,000 clones, roughly 90% seen once. The V gene lost 1 base and the J gene lost 0 bases, with 15 bases spanning the gap. CDR3 size: 18 residues. Germline lookup yields CDR1 SGHAT and CDR2 FQNNGV. The TCR sequence derives from an adult in good health. The sequences come from peripheral blood, collected on day 0 of AZD1222 vaccination. The chain combines TRBV11-2 with TRBJ2-2; a possible D gene is TRBD2 (5 bases). The CDR3 DNA sequence: TGTGCCAGCAGCTTAGGGGGTAGCGACCTCGCGAACACCGGGGAGCTGTTTTTT. It yields the protein CASSLGGSDLANTGELFF.